This T cell receptor beta chain was sequenced in a study of cytomegalovirus exposure and HLA in healthy donors. In regard to this clone: Its antigen is unknown.

Study-wide points: The study flagged about 150 TCR beta chains as cytomegalovirus-associated.

Trimming shortened V by 5 bases and J by 2 bases, and 15 bases separated the two germline ends. This CDR3 has 15 residues. The germline V gene encodes CDR1 SGHTA and CDR2 FQGNSA. The donors were part of the 120-subject validation cohort, which stood apart from the approximately 700-subject first cohort. The repertoire was sequenced with immunoSEQ multiplex PCR; TCRdb's copy has only in-frame clones and lacks some. Found here are more than 90,000 clones, approximately 90% of them singletons; the top ten hold about 4.5%. The chain links TRBV7-2 to TRBJ1-2, with unresolved D. The TCR was taken from a man younger than 35 in good health and CMV-seropositive. The material sequenced was PBMCs. The CDR3 protein is CASSPYPQMNYGYTF. The CDR3 nucleotides read TGTGCCAGCAGCCCTTACCCTCAGATGAACTATGGCTACACCTTC.